Presented here are 10 T cell receptor beta chains from one specimen sequenced in a study of cytomegalovirus exposure and HLA in healthy donors (TCRdb year 2017). Receptors were amplified or captured by the immunoSEQ multiplex PCR assay. For the multiplex PCR, a mixture combining 60 forward primers for TCR Vbeta segments and 13 reverse primers for TCR Jbeta segments was used. The clones in this table, taken by TCRdb from immuneACCESS, are in-frame only. Not every clone is retained; where verified, under half of the shortfall comes from an unresolved V gene, and the cause of the rest is unknown. The record for this sample contains tens of thousands of clones. The top ten hold 4.5% to 5% of the sample. The sample taken for sequencing was PBMCs. These receptors were taken from a woman aged 35 to 49 in good health and CMV-seropositive.

This chain uses TRBV5-6 with TRBJ2-4, with D maybe TRBD2 (7 bases). This CDR3 contains 15 residues. With 5 bases removed from V and 1 base from J, the gap between germline ends came to 13 bases. Germline CDR1 SGHDT, CDR2 YYEEEE. The CDR3 region has the DNA TGTGCCAGCAGGATGAGGGGGGGGGCCAAAAACATTCAGTACTTC. Translating gives CASRMRGGAKNIQYF.

The chain employs TRBV15 and TRBJ2-7; 10 bases match TRBD2. V shed 0 bases and J 4 bases; nucleotides not matched to a gene: 6. Germline CDR1 LNHNV, CDR2 YYDKDF (reference sequence). CDR3 length: 16 residues. The CDR3 DNA follows: TGTGCCACCAGCAGAGATGGACTAGCGGATGATTACGAGCAGTACTTC. Its translation is CATSRDGLADDYEQYF. The full variable domain, completed using reference TRBV15 and TRBJ2-7, is DAMVIQNPRYQVTQFGKPVTLSCSQTLNHNVMYWYQQKSSQAPKLLFHYYDKDFNNEADTPDNFQSRRPNTSFCFLDIRSPGLGDTAMYLCATSRDGLADDYEQYFGPGTRLTVT.

This sequence joins TRBV6-5 and TRBJ2-3; 9 bases are a match to TRBD2. V was pared by 5 bases and J by 0 bases, with 3 bases of the junction left unmatched. The germline V gene has CDR1 MNHEY and CDR2 SVGAGI. The CDR3 is 15 amino acids. CDR3 DNA sequence: TGTGCCAGCAGTATAGCGGGGGTTAGCACAGATACGCAGTATTTT. Its translation is CASSIAGVSTDTQYF.

The chain joins TRBV9 to TRBJ1-4, with 8 bases identical to TRBD1. Per the germline V gene, CDR1 is SGDLS and CDR2 is YYNGEE. The CDR3 is made up of 16 amino acids. V shed 3 bases and J 5 bases; nucleotides not matched to a gene: 9. DNA of the CDR3: TGTGCCAGCAGCGCCTCAGTGGGACAGGAGAATGAAAAACTGTTTTTT. Translated, it gives CASSASVGQENEKLFF.

The gene calls are TRBV5-1 and TRBJ2-7; D not resolved. This CDR3 is 14 amino acids long. CDR1 and CDR2 from the germline V gene are SGHRS and YFSETQ. The V gene lost 1 base and the J gene lost 6 bases, with 14 bases spanning the gap. The CDR3 DNA reads TGCGCCAGCAGCTTGCGGGTTAATACGCGCGAGCAGTACTTC. Translation: CASSLRVNTREQYF.

V gene TRBV28 combines with J gene TRBJ2-5; maybe TRBD1 (6 bases). Germline values: CDR1 MDHEN, CDR2 SYDVKM. CDR3 size: 15 residues. V was cut by 4 bases and J by 0 bases, with 12 bases left in between. CDR3 region: CASSWTALYQETQYF. The CDR3, as DNA: TGTGCCAGCAGTTGGACAGCCCTGTACCAAGAGACCCAGTACTTC. The entire variable domain, with the rest obtained from reference TRBV28 and TRBJ2-5, is as follows: DVKVTQSSRYLVKRTGEKVFLECVQDMDHENMFWYRQDPGLGLRLIYFSYDVKMKEKGDIPEGYSVSREKKERFSLILESASTNQTSMYLCASSWTALYQETQYFGPGTRLLVL.

The chain is built from TRBV19 and TRBJ2-7; TRBD1 matches 9 bases. J lost 3 bases, V lost 7 bases, and 7 bases had no gene match. CDR1 and CDR2 from the germline V gene are LNHDA and SQIVND (reference sequence). This CDR3 comprises 14 residues. CDR3 residues: CASTPGQGNYEQYF. For the CDR3, the DNA is TGTGCCAGTACCCCGGGACAGGGAAACTACGAGCAGTACTTC.

The chain has TRBV30 and TRBJ1-4; D uncertain. The CDR3 consists of 11 residues. Per the germline V gene, CDR1 is GTSNPN and CDR2 is SVGIG (reference sequence). V lost 8 bases and J lost 8, with 12 bases in between. DNA for the CDR3: TGTGCCCGCAAGACCGGGGAAAAACTGTTTTTT. Its translation: CARKTGEKLFF.

The gene calls are TRBV5-4 and TRBJ2-5; 7 positions agree with TRBD1. The better agreement between TRBJ2-7 and the DNA end casts doubt on the J call. Per the germline V gene, CDR1 is SGHNT and CDR2 is YYREEE (reference sequence). The CDR3 is 13 amino acids. The CDR3 sequence: CASSLDRGSEQYF. The CDR3 nucleotides read TGTGCCAGCAGCTTGGACAGGGGAAGCGAGCAGTACTTC.

The rearrangement links TRBV28 to TRBJ1-2; 10 bases are shared with TRBD1. Trimming removed 5 bases from V and 3 bases from J; junction bases left unmatched: 6. The germline CDR1 and CDR2 sequences are MDHEN and SYDVKM. The CDR3 spans 15 residues. CDR3 coding DNA: TGTGCCAGCAGTACAAGAGGGACAGGGGACTATGGCTACACCTTC. Protein product: CASSTRGTGDYGYTF.